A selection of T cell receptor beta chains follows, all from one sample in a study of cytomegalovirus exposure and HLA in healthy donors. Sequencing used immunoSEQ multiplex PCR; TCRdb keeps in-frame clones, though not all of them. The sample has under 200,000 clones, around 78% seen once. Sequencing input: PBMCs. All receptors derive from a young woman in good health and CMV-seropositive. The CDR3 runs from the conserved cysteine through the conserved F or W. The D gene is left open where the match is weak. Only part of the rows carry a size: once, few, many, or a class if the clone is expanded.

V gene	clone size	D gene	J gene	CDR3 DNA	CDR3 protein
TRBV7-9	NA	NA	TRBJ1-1	TGTTCCAGCAGCTTATGGACCTTGCGGGGCCTCGCGACTGAAGCTTTCTTT	CSSSLWTLRGLATEAFF
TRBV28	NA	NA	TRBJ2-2	TGTGCCAGCAGTTTTCTAGACAGGCGAAGGGGCGGGGAGCTGTTTTTT	CASSFLDRRRGGELFF
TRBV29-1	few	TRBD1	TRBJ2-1	TGCAGCGTTGAAGGGAGCCGCCAGGGGGCGGGGACCTACAATGAGCAGTTCTTC	CSVEGSRQGAGTYNEQFF
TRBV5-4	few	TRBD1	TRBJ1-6	TGTGCCAGCAGCTCGCCCGGGACAGGGGATTCACCCCTCCACTTT	CASSSPGTGDSPLHF
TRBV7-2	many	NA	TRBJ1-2	TGTGCCAGCAGCTTAGGGGGCGGGAGCTATGGCTACACCTTC	CASSLGGGSYGYTF
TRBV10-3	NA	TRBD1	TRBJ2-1	TGTGCCGGCGCGGCAGGGGGTATCAATGAGCAGTTCTTC	CAGAAGGINEQFF
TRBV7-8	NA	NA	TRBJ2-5	TGTGCCAGCAGACTGGAGTTCCGGAGGGGTTCAACCCTGTGGGGGACCCAGTACTTC	CASRLEFRRGSTLWGTQYF
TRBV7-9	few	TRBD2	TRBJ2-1	TGTGCCAGCAGCTTAGGACTAGCGGGAGGAGTCAATGAGCAGTTCTTC	CASSLGLAGGVNEQFF
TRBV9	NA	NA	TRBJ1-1	TGTGCCAGCAATCCCCTAGGGGGTTGGACTGAAGCTTTCTTT	CASNPLGGWTEAFF
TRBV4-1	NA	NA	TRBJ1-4	TGCGCCAGCAGCCAAGATCAATCTGGGGGGAGTGAAAAACTGTTTTTT	CASSQDQSGGSEKLFF
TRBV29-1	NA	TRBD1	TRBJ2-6	TGCAGCGGAGGGGACAGGGCTGGGGCCAACGTCCTGACTTTC	CSGGDRAGANVLTF
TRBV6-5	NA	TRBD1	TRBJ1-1	TGTGCCAGCAGTCGTCGGACAGGTTTGAACACTGAAGCTTTCTTT	CASSRRTGLNTEAFF
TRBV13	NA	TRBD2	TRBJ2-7	TGTGCCAGCAGCTCAACTCCCGGGACTAGCGTAAACGAGCAGTACTTC	CASSSTPGTSVNEQYF
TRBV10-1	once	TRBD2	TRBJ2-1	TGCGCCAGCAGTGAGACTAGCGGGGGAAACAATGAGCAGTTCTTC	CASSETSGGNNEQFF
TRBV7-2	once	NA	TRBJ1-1	TGTGCCAGCAGCTTTCGGGGGGCCACTGAAGCTTTCTTT	CASSFRGATEAFF
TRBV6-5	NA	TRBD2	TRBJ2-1	TGTGCCAGCAGTTACGGAGCGGGGCCCTACAATGAGCAGTTCTTC	CASSYGAGPYNEQFF
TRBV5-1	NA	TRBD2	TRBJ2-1	TGCGCCAGCAGCCCAGCGCCGGGACTAGCGGGCAATGAGCAGTTCTTC	CASSPAPGLAGNEQFF
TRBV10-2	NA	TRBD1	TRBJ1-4	TGCGCCAGCAAAGAAGGGGGCCGTGAAAAACTGTTTTTT	CASKEGGREKLFF
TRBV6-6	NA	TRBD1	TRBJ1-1	TGTGCCAGCAGTCCAGACAGGGGAGAGGGGAACACTGAAGCTTTCTTT	CASSPDRGEGNTEAFF
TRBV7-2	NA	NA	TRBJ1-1	TGTGCCAGCAGCTTAAAAAGCGGGGGTGAAGCTTTCTTT	CASSLKSGGEAFF
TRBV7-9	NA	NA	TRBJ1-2	TGTGCCAGCAGCTTAGCGTGGGCAGGGAATGGCTACACCTTC	CASSLAWAGNGYTF
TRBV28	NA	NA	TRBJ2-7	TGTGCCAGCAGTTTTGGACCACAGGTTTCCGAGCAGTACTTC	CASSFGPQVSEQYF
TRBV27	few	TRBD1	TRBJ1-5	TGTGCCAGCAGGTCAACCGGACAGGGGGATGGCAATCAGCCCCAGCATTTT	CASRSTGQGDGNQPQHF
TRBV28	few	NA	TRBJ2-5	TGTGCCAGCAGTCCTAGGGGTGTGGGGACCCAGTACTTC	CASSPRGVGTQYF
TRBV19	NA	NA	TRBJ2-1	TGTGCCAGTAGTCAGTCCTACAATGAGCAGTTCTTC	CASSQSYNEQFF
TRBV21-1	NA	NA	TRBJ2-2	TGTGCCAGCACCGGGTGTGGCGGGGAGCTGTTTTTT	CASTGCGGELFF
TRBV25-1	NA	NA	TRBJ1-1	TGTGCCAGCAGTGACCGGGCGGGCGTCACTGAAGCTTTCTTT	CASSDRAGVTEAFF
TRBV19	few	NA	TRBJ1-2	TGTGCCAGTAGTGACAGCGTCTATGGCTACACCTTC	CASSDSVYGYTF
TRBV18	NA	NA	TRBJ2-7	TGTGCCAGCTCACCAGCGGGACTGATCTACGAGCAGTACTTC	CASSPAGLIYEQYF
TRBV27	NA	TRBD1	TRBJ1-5	TGTGCCAGCAGCCCAAGGGGGCGGAGTCAGCCCCAGCATTTT	CASSPRGRSQPQHF
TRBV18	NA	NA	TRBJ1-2	TGTGCCAGCTCACCAGGGTTGGAGCGGTCGTATGGCTACACCTTC	CASSPGLERSYGYTF
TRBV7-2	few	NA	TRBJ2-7	TGTGCCAGCAGCTTAGCACAGGGTAACTACGAGCAGTACTTC	CASSLAQGNYEQYF
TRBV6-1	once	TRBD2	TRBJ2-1	TGTGCCAGCATTGTCCTAGCGGGGGGGAGGGAGCAGTTCTTC	CASIVLAGGREQFF
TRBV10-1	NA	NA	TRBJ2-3	TGCGCCAGCAGTGAGCAGGCAGGGGGCACAGATACGCAGTATTTT	CASSEQAGGTDTQYF
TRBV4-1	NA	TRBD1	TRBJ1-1	TGCGCCAGCAGCCTGCAGGGGGAAAACACTGAAGCTTTCTTT	CASSLQGENTEAFF
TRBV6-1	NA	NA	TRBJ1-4	TGTGCCAGCAGTCCAGGAGAAAAACTGTTTTTT	CASSPGEKLFF
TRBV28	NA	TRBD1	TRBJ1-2	TGTGCCAGCACCTTGACAGGGGCACCCTATGGCTACACCTTC	CASTLTGAPYGYTF
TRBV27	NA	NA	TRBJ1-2	TGTGCCAGCAGCTCGGCCCGGTCCGGGGGATATGGCTACACCTTC	CASSSARSGGYGYTF
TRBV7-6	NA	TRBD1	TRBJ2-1	TGTGCCAGCAGCACAATACAGGGGGCCACCTACAATGAGCAGTTCTTC	CASSTIQGATYNEQFF